This T cell receptor (beta chain) was obtained from a study of cytomegalovirus exposure and HLA in healthy donors. The PCR was carried out with 60 Vbeta primers and 13 Jbeta primers. Authors' data handling: The authors later counted about 80 million unique TCR beta chains, some 12 million of them shared. Sequenced by immunoSEQ multiplex PCR; TCRdb stores in-frame clones only, minus some. D and trimming were read from the DNA, whereas the V and J calls and clone size are those reported in that table. Recorded for this sample: 200,000 to 250,000 clones. Germline lookup yields CDR1 MNHNS and CDR2 SASEGT. V lost 8 bases to trimming and J lost 2 bases; unmatched junction nucleotides: 4. The CDR3 covers 14 residues.

This clonotype was sampled from a woman aged 25 to 45 in good health and CMV-seropositive. This chain joins TRBV6-1 and TRBJ2-1; 9 nucleotides align to TRBD1. Sequencing was carried out using PBMCs. The CDR3 coding sequence is TGTGCCAGCTTCCGGGACAGGGCCTACAATGAGCAGTTCTTC. This encodes CASFRDRAYNEQFF.